The 14 T cell receptor beta chains reported below all come from one sample, sequenced in a study of PD-1 blockade in classical Hodgkin lymphoma. Time point described: newly diagnosed, previously untreated cHL patient sample. After PBMCs were thawed, their CD8+ T cells were isolated by magnetic negative selection. Assay used: immunoSEQ multiplex PCR; TCRdb lists only in-frame clones, some missing. The table lists more than 7,500 clones, around 90% of them singletons, with roughly 8.8% in the top ten. The sample taken for sequencing was CD8+ T cells from blood. Receptor source: a human donor with classical Hodgkin lymphoma.

The chain joins TRBV2 to TRBJ2-1; D is ambiguous. In germline, CDR1 is SNHLY, CDR2 FYNNEI. V was clipped by 3 bases and J by 3 bases, with 3 bases between them. CDR3 length: 12 amino acids. CDR3: CASSDGYNEQFF. DNA of the CDR3: TGTGCCAGCAGTGATGGCTACAATGAGCAGTTCTTC.

The chain links TRBV30 to TRBJ1-4; D might be TRBD1 (6 bases). Germline CDR1 and CDR2: GTSNPN and SVGIG (reference sequence). The ends were cut back, 4 bases at V and 3 bases at J, with 6 bases in the middle. This CDR3 has 12 residues. The CDR3, as DNA: TGTGCCTGGAACAGGGCTAATGAAAAACTGTTTTTT. Amino acids: CAWNRANEKLFF. The full variable domain, in which reference TRBV30 and TRBJ1-4 provide the parts outside the CDR3, is SQTIHQWPATLVQPVGSPLSLECTVEGTSNPNLYWYRQAAGRGLQLLFYSVGIGQISSEVPQNLSASRPQDRQFILSSKKLLLSDSGFYLCAWNRANEKLFFGSGTQLSVL.

The chain joins TRBV27 to TRBJ1-1, with D hard to call. V was pared by 3 bases and J by 1 base, with 9 bases between. The CDR3 loop spans 14 amino acids. Germline values: CDR1 MNHEY, CDR2 SMNVEV (reference sequence). The CDR3 protein is CASSFWGANTEAFF. CDR3 bases: TGTGCCAGCAGTTTCTGGGGAGCGAACACTGAAGCTTTCTTT.

CDR3 nucleotides: TGTGCCAGCAGCAAAGACAGGGTAGGTGAGCAGTTCTTC. Its protein is CASSKDRVGEQFF. The chain has TRBV21-1 and TRBJ2-1; the table's D call of TRBD1 was not tested on the DNA. TRBV21-1 counts as a pseudogene. The CDR3 is 13 residues long.

The V and J genes are TRBV6-4 and TRBJ1-5; D perhaps matches TRBD1 (5 bases). Trimming cost V 1 base and J 2 bases, with 12 bases left between them. The CDR3 runs to 16 residues. Germline V lookup: CDR1 MRHNA, CDR2 SNTAGT. CDR3 bases: TGTGCCAGCAGTGACTTGTCAGGGTCCCGCAATCAGCCCCAGCATTTT. It codes for CASSDLSGSRNQPQHF.

The J gene is TRBJ1-4, the V gene TRBV4-1, with 9 bases aligning to TRBD1. The junction had 8 bases not matched to a gene; V was cut back by 4 bases and J by 8 bases. CDR1 MGHRA and CDR2 YSYEKL come from the germline V gene. The CDR3 is 15 residues long. CDR3 bases: TGCGCCAGCAGCCCAGGAGGGACAGGGATCGAAAAACTGTTTTTT. Translation: CASSPGGTGIEKLFF.

The chain combines TRBV28 with TRBJ1-1, with D unclear. CDR3 size: 15 residues. Germline CDR1 reads MDHEN; CDR2 reads SYDVKM. Trimming removed 1 base at V and 3 bases at J, with 12 bases between. Here the CDR3 reads CASSLYPAADTEAFF. In DNA, the CDR3 is TGTGCCAGCAGTTTATACCCGGCGGCAGACACTGAAGCTTTCTTT.

CDR3 coding DNA: TGTGCCAGCAGTTACGGGCAGCTCGTAAACTATGGCTACACCTTC. Its translation: CASSYGQLVNYGYTF. The chain is built from TRBV6-5 and TRBJ1-2; no firm D call. The CDR3 runs 15 residues. Trimming took 2 bases from V and 2 from J, leaving 12 bases between them. Per germline, CDR1 MNHEY and CDR2 SVGAGI.

V and J are TRBV6-4 and TRBJ2-7, with D perhaps being TRBD1 or TRBD2 (6 bases each). The CDR3 covers 14 residues. From germline, CDR1 is MRHNA and CDR2 SNTAGT. The ends were cut back, 6 bases at V and 5 bases at J, with 17 bases in the middle. The CDR3 bases are TGTGCCAGCAGCCCTAGGGGGGATCGCGACGAGCAGTACTTC. It is translated as CASSPRGDRDEQYF.

J is TRBJ2-7 and V is TRBV4-2; the D call may be TRBD1 or TRBD2 (5 bases each). There are 18 residues in the CDR3. V dropped 4 bases and J dropped 3 bases, with 25 bases sitting between them. Per germline, CDR1 LGHNA and CDR2 YNFKEQ. In DNA, the CDR3 is TGTGCCAGCAGCCTCCCGTTGAGGGCACAGGACGGGTTCTACGAGCAGTACTTC. This gives the protein CASSLPLRAQDGFYEQYF.

The chain uses TRBV4-1 and TRBJ1-5; TRBD1 matches at 7 bases. Germline V gene sequence: CDR1 MGHRA, CDR2 YSYEKL. The CDR3 has 14 residues. With 4 bases clipped from V and 1 base from J, the junction kept 1 base outside the gene matches. CDR3: CASSRQGSNQPQHF. The CDR3, as DNA: TGCGCCAGCAGCCGACAGGGAAGCAATCAGCCCCAGCATTTT.

The chain recombines TRBV10-3 with TRBJ2-3; 9 positions match TRBD1. The V gene's germline CDR1 is ENHRY and CDR2 SYGVKD. The CDR3 sequence is 16 residues long. The ends lost 0 bases at V and 3 bases at J; junction bases unmatched: 4. CDR3: CAISESNRGHTDTQYF. The DNA of the CDR3 is TGTGCCATCAGTGAGTCGAACAGGGGGCATACAGATACGCAGTATTTT.

This sequence joins TRBV5-6 and TRBJ2-1, with D perhaps TRBD1 (5 bases). V lost 4 bases to trimming and J lost 4 bases, with 9 bases between them. CDR3 size: 13 residues. Germline V CDR1 and CDR2: SGHDT, YYEEEE. This chain's CDR3 is CASSQDRYNEQFF. DNA of the CDR3: TGTGCCAGCAGCCAAGACAGATACAATGAGCAGTTCTTC.

The chain combines TRBV6-4 with TRBJ2-1; 11 bases agree with TRBD1. CDR1 is MRHNA and CDR2 is SNTAGT in the germline V gene. The J segment lost 3 bases and the V segment lost 5 bases, leaving 12 bases of the junction unmatched. The CDR3 is made up of 18 amino acids. The CDR3 spells CASSPGTGGDFDYNEQFF. The CDR3, as DNA: TGTGCCAGCAGTCCTGGGACAGGGGGTGATTTCGACTACAATGAGCAGTTCTTC.